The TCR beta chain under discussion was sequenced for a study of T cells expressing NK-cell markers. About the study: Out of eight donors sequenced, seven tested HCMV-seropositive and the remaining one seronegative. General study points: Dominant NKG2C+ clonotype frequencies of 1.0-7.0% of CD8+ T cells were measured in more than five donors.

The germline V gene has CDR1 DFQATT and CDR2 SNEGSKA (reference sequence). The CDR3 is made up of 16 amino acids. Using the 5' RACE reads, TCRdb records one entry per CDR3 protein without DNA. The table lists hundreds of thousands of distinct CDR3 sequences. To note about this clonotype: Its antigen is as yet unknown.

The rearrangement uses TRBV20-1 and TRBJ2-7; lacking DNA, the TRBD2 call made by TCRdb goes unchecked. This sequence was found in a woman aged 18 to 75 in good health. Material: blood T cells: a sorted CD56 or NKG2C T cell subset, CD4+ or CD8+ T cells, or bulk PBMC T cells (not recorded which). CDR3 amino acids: CSARNPAGGDSYEQYF.